This paragraph reports one T cell receptor beta chain. The data belong to a study of blood T cell repertoires in COVID-19. Study context: Some COVID-19 samples were acute and others convalescent; all came from the United States, Italy and Spain. The cDNA or gDNA used as material had been derived from T cells, B-cell-depleted T cells, or PBMCs.

The germline V gene has CDR1 MNHEY and CDR2 SVGEGT. With V trimmed by 6 bases and J by 1 base, 8 bases remained unmatched. The CDR3 extends over 15 amino acids. Study processing details: Amplification of reference gene primers provided the estimated nucleated cell counts. TCRdb's table, derived via immunoSEQ multiplex PCR, lists solely in-frame clones and lacks some. Clone size and V and J calls were adopted from that table, with D and trimming inferred from the DNA. The sample carries around 100,000 clones, more than 65% recorded once. The origin of this receptor is a man between 65 and 79 years old with active or convalescent COVID-19. This sequence joins TRBV6-2 or TRBV6-3 and TRBJ1-1; 7 bases are shared with TRBD1. The material sequenced was peripheral blood. The DNA for the CDR3 is TGTGCCAGCAGCCTCTCACGACAGGGGAACACTGAAGCTTTCTTT. As protein: CASSLSRQGNTEAFF.